The 14 T cell receptor beta chains reported below all come from one sample, sequenced in a study of tumor-infiltrating lymphocytes in primary liver carcinoma. The source of the blood RNA was unsorted whole blood, and germline DNA was extracted as well. With a constant-region primer, TCR beta cDNA was made from 500 ng of total RNA. ARM-PCR, slightly modified, supplied the TCR beta libraries through three nested multiplex PCR rounds. Forward primers for TRBV1-TRBV30 and a C-beta reverse primer served the first two PCR rounds, at roughly 10 cycles each. TCRdb reprocessed the multiplex PCR reads via MiXCR and lists one record per CDR3 protein. The table includes 150,000 to 200,000 distinct CDR3 sequences, about 60% detected once. Sequencing was performed on peripheral blood. Receptors were obtained from a man aged 40-49 years with primary liver carcinoma and hepatitis B virus infection.

Ten or more counts support this clonotype. The chain uses TRBV11-1 and TRBJ2-7, with 8 bases aligning to TRBD2. The V gene end was trimmed by 5 bases and the J gene end by 4 bases; junction bases not matched to a gene: 13. CDR1 is SGHAT and CDR2 is FQDESV in the germline V gene (reference sequence). The CDR3 is made up of 16 amino acids. CDR3 DNA: TGTGCCAGCAGCCCCCTCCGGGGGGGACCAACTTACGAGCAGTACTTC. It encodes CASSPLRGGPTYEQYF.

Concerning this clonotype: One end of the junction does not line up with germline, which may come from a read error. V and J are TRBV6-5 and TRBJ2-2; D gene ambiguous. Germline values: CDR1 MNHEY, CDR2 SVGAGI. This CDR3 spans 14 amino acids. Here the CDR3 DNA reads TGTGACAGCAGCCTGGAAAGGAACACCGGGGAGCTGTTTTTT. Translated: CDSSLERNTGELFF.

The chain carries TRBV12-3 or TRBV12-4 and TRBJ1-5; D is unclear. The CDR3 contains 12 residues. V lost 2 bases to trimming and J lost 9 bases, with 8 bases between them. The CDR3 here is CASSLSSRPQHF. The CDR3 nucleotides read TGTGCCAGCAGTTTATCTAGTCGGCCCCAGCATTTT.

The chain uses TRBV29-1 and TRBJ2-7; TRBD1 aligns across 7 bases. The CDR3 is 15 amino acids. With 2 bases clipped from V and 1 base from J, the junction kept 8 bases outside the gene matches. The germline CDR1 and CDR2 sequences are SQVTM and ANQGSEA. This CDR3 reads CSVELYDRASYEQYF. The CDR3 coding sequence is TGCAGCGTTGAACTTTACGACAGGGCGTCCTACGAGCAGTACTTC.

The chain has TRBV10-2 and TRBJ2-2; a weak D match, TRBD1 (6 bases). The length of the CDR3 is 15 residues. Looked up from germline, CDR1 is WSHSY and CDR2 is SAAADI. Trimming pared 11 bases from V and 7 bases from J, leaving 23 bases between. The CDR3 loop is CAGIEPGEFIGELFF. The CDR3 nucleotides are TGCGCCGGCATTGAGCCAGGGGAGTTCATCGGGGAGCTGTTTTTT.

V and J are TRBV28 and TRBJ2-7; TRBD1 is a possible D gene (6 bases). With 5 bases removed from V and 6 bases from J, the gap between germline ends came to 17 bases. Germline CDR1 MDHEN, CDR2 SYDVKM. There are 14 residues in the CDR3. The CDR3 region is CASSQLWTAREQYF. The CDR3, as DNA: TGTGCCAGCAGTCAGCTCTGGACAGCACGCGAGCAGTACTTC.

This clonotype was counted once. A much larger clone sits a single nucleotide away, making a read error possible. This sequence joins TRBV11-2 and TRBJ2-1; D is ambiguous. There are 15 residues in the CDR3. Germline CDR1 and CDR2: SGHAT and FQNNGV. The CDR3 nucleotides read TGTGCCATCAGCTTAGGGCCGGGCACCTACAATGAGCAGTTCTTC. Protein: CAISLGPGTYNEQFF.

This clonotype occurred a few times. The rearrangement uses TRBV6-5 and TRBJ1-5, with a possible D match to TRBD1 (5 bases). Germline CDR1 is MNHEY and CDR2 is SVGAGI. Trimming stripped 6 bases from V and 1 base from J, with 13 bases between. The CDR3 is 15 residues long. CDR3 sequence reads: CASSHTAGSNQPQHF. CDR3 in DNA: TGTGCCAGCAGCCACACGGCAGGGAGCAATCAGCCCCAGCATTTT.

Regarding this clonotype: An end of the junction does not agree with germline; a read error may underlie this. V and J are TRBV11-1 and TRBJ2-1; no reliable D call. Germline CDR1 SGHAT, CDR2 FQDESV (reference sequence). The CDR3 contains 11 residues. CDR3 in DNA: TGTGACAGCAGTTCAATGAATGAGCAGTTCTTC. Its protein is CDSSSMNEQFF. Drawing the rest from reference TRBV11-1 and TRBJ2-1, the complete variable domain is EAEVAQSPRYKITEKSQAVAFWCDPISGHATLYWYRQILGQGPELLVQFQDESVVDDSQLPKDRFSAERLKGVDSTLKIQPAELGDSAMYLCDSSSMNEQFFGPGTRLTVL.

Ten or more counts support this clonotype. This sequence joins TRBV11-2 and TRBJ2-5; D not certain. In germline, CDR1 is SGHAT, CDR2 FQNNGV. Trimming took 4 bases from V and 3 from J, leaving 12 bases between them. CDR3 length: 14 amino acids. The CDR3 sequence: CASSSSGIKETQYF. The CDR3 DNA reads as TGTGCCAGCAGCTCGTCGGGTATAAAAGAGACCCAGTACTTC.

Turning to this clonotype: A much larger clone is a single base away; this may be a read error. The V call is TRBV6-6, the J call TRBJ2-2, with unresolved D. The CDR3 sequence is 11 residues long. The V end was cut by 2 bases, the J end by 6 bases, with 1 base between. Germline values: CDR1 MNHNY, CDR2 SVGAGI (reference sequence). The CDR3 loop reads CASSYPGELFF. The CDR3 coding sequence is TGTGCCAGCAGTTACCCCGGGGAGCTGTTTTTT.

This clonotype was seen only a few times. The chain has TRBV4-1 and TRBJ2-4, with a possible D match to TRBD2 (5 bases). The CDR3 length is 14 residues. Trimming removed 0 bases from V and 8 bases from J, with 11 bases in between. In germline, CDR1 is MGHRA, CDR2 YSYEKL. CDR3: CASSQDDYRDIQYF. The CDR3, as DNA: TGCGCCAGCAGCCAAGATGACTATCGGGACATTCAGTACTTC.

This clonotype turned up a few times. The chain combines TRBV4-1 with TRBJ2-2; D possibly corresponds to TRBD2 (6 bases). The CDR3 consists of 16 residues. Germline V gene sequence: CDR1 MGHRA, CDR2 YSYEKL. V was clipped by 3 bases and J by 1 base, with 12 bases between them. In DNA, the CDR3 is TGCGCCAGCAGCCAGGCGGGACGGATGAACACCGGGGAGCTGTTTTTT. Amino acid sequence: CASSQAGRMNTGELFF.

With respect to this clonotype: Compared with germline, one end of the junction differs, possibly owing to a read error. The V call is TRBV16, the J call TRBJ2-7, with D possibly TRBD2 on 6 matching bases. The germline V gene has CDR1 KGHSY and CDR2 FQNENV. The CDR3 sequence is 14 residues long. The CDR3 region is CASSQSGGSYEQYF. In nucleotides, the CDR3 is TGTGCCAGCAGCCAATCCGGGGGTTCCTACGAACAGTACTTC. The whole variable domain, filled in from reference TRBV16 and TRBJ2-7, reads GEEVAQTPKHLVRGEGQKAKLYCAPIKGHSYVFWYQQVLKNEFKFLISFQNENVFDETGMPKERFSAKCLPNSPCSLEIQATKLEDSAVYFCASSQSGGSYEQYFGPGTRLTVT.